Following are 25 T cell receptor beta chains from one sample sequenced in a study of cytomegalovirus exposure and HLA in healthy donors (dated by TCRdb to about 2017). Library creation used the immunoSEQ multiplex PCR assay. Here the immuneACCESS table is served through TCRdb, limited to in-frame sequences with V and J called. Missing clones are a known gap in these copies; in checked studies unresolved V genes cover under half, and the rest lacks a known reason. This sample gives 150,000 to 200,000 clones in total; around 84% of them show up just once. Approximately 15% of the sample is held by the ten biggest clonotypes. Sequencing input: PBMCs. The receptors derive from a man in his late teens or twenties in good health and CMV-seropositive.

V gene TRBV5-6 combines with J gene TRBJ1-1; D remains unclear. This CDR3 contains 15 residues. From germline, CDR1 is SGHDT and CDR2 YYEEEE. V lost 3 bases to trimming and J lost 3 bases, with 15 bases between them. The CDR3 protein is CASSYGLGGDTEAFF. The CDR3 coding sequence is TGTGCCAGCAGCTATGGGTTAGGCGGGGACACTGAAGCTTTCTTT. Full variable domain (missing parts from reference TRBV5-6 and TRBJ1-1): DAGVTQSPTHLIKTRGQQVTLRCSPKSGHDTVSWYQQALGQGPQFIFQYYEEEERQRGNFPDRFSGHQFPNYSSELNVNALLLGDSALYLCASSYGLGGDTEAFFGQGTRLTVV.

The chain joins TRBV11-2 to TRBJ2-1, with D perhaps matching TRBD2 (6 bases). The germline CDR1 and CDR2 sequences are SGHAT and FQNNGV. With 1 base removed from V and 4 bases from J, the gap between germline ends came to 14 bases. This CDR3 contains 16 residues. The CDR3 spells CASSLVGGVRYNEQFF. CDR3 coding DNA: TGTGCCAGCAGCTTAGTGGGCGGGGTTAGGTACAATGAGCAGTTCTTC.

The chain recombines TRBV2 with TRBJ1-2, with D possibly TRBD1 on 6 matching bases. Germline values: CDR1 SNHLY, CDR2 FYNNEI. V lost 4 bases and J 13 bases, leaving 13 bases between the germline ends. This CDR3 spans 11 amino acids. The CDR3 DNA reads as TGTGCCAGCAGTGGGAGTAACAGGGCCACCTTC. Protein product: CASSGSNRATF. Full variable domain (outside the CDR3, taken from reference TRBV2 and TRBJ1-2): EPEVTQTPSHQVTQMGQEVILRCVPISNHLYFYWYRQILGQKVEFLVSFYNNEISEKSEIFDDQFSVERPDGSNFTLKIRSTKLEDSAMYFCASSGSNRATFGSGTRLTVV.

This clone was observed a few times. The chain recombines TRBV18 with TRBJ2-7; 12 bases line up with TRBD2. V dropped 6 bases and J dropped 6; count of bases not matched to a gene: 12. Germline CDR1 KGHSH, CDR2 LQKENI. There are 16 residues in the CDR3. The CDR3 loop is CASSLAGGPFLAEQYF. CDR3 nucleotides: TGTGCCAGCTCCCTAGCGGGAGGGCCTTTCCTCGCCGAGCAGTACTTC.

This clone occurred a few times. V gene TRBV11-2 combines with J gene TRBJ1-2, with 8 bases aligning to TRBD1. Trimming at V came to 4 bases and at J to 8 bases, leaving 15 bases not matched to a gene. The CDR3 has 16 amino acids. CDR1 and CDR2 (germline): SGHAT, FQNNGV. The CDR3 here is CASSSLRGRTGSGYTF. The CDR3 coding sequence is TGTGCCAGCAGCTCTCTCAGGGGGAGGACAGGGTCCGGCTACACCTTC.

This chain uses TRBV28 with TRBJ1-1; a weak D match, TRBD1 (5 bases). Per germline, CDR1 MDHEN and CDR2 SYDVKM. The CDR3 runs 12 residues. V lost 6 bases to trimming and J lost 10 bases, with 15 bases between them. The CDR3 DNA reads TGTGCCAGCAGATCCGGGGGAGGTGGAGCTTTCTTT. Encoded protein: CASRSGGGGAFF.

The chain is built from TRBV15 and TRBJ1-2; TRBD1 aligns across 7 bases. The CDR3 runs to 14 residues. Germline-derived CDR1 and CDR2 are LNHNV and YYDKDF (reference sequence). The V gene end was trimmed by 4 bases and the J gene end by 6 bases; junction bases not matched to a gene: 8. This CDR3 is CATSTEHRGDGYTF. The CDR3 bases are TGTGCCACCAGCACCGAACACAGGGGTGATGGCTACACCTTC.

The CDR3 DNA is TGTGCCAGCAGCTTGGGACTAGCGGGAGGTGAGCAGTTCTTC. Encoded protein: CASSLGLAGGEQFF. This chain joins TRBV7-3 and TRBJ2-1; 15 positions agree with TRBD2. The V and J ends lost 3 bases and 9 bases, in that order; junction bases with no gene match: 0. The germline V gene has CDR1 SGHTA and CDR2 FQGTGA. This CDR3 spans 14 amino acids.

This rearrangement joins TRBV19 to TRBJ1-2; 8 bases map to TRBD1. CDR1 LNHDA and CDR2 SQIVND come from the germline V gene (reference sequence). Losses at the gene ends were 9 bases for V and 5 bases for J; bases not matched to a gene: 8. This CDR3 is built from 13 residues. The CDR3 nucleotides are TGTGCCAGCACCGGACAGGGAGGGTATGGCTACACCTTC. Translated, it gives CASTGQGGYGYTF. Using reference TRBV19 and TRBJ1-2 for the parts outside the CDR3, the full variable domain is DGGITQSPKYLFRKEGQNVTLSCEQNLNHDAMYWYRQDPGQGLRLIYYSQIVNDFQKGDIAEGYSVSREKKESFPLTVTSAQKNPTAFYLCASTGQGGYGYTFGSGTRLTVV.

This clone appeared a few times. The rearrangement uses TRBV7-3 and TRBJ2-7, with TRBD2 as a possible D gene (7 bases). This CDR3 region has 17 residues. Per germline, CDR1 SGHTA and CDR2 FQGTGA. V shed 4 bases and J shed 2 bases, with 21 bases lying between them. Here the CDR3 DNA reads TGTGCCAGCAGCTGGGGGCTAGCGGAGCCAAGTGCCTACGAGCAGTACTTC. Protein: CASSWGLAEPSAYEQYF.

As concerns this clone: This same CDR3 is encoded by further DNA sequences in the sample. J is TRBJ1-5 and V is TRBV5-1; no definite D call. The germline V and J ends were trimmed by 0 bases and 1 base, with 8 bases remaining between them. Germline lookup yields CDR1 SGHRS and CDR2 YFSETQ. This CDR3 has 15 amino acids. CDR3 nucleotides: TGCGCCAGCAGCTTGGCCGGCGGGAGCAATCAGCCCCAGCATTTT. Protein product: CASSLAGGSNQPQHF.

The CDR3 DNA is TGTGCCAGCAGTTTAAGTACCCGGACAGGGGACGAGCAGTACTTC. Protein: CASSLSTRTGDEQYF. The chain uses TRBV27 and TRBJ2-7; 9 nucleotides agree with TRBD1. The length of the CDR3 is 15 residues. V lost 2 bases, J lost 5 bases, and 7 bases stayed unmatched. In germline, CDR1 is MNHEY, CDR2 SMNVEV (reference sequence).

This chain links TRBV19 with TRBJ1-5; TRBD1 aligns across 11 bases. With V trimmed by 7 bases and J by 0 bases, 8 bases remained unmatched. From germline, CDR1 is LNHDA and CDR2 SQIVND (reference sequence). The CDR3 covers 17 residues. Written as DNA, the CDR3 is TGTGCCAGTACCTTAGGGACAGGGGGTTATAGCAATCAGCCCCAGCATTTT. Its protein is CASTLGTGGYSNQPQHF. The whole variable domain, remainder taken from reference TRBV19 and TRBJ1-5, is DGGITQSPKYLFRKEGQNVTLSCEQNLNHDAMYWYRQDPGQGLRLIYYSQIVNDFQKGDIAEGYSVSREKKESFPLTVTSAQKNPTAFYLCASTLGTGGYSNQPQHFGDGTRLSIL.

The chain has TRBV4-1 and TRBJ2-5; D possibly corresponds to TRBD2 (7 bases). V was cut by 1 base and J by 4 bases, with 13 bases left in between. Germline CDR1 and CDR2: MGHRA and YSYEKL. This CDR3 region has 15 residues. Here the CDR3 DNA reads TGCGCCAGCAGCCAAGGGTGGGGGGGCGGAGAGACCCAGTACTTC. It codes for CASSQGWGGGETQYF.

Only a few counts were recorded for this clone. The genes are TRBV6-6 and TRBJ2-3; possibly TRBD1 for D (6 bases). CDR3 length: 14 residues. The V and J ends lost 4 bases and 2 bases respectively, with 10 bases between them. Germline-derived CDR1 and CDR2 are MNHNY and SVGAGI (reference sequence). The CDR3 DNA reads TGTGCCAGCAGTTCGGGGACATCCACAGATACGCAGTATTTT. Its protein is CASSSGTSTDTQYF.

This chain's CDR3 is CASSNDIAGEKLFF. The DNA of the CDR3 is TGTGCCAGCAGCAACGACATCGCGGGTGAAAAACTGTTTTTT. This rearrangement joins TRBV7-9 to TRBJ1-4; D remains ambiguous. The CDR3 runs 14 residues. Germline loops: CDR1 SEHNR, CDR2 FQNEAQ (reference sequence). V lost 5 bases to trimming and J lost 7 bases, with 14 bases between them.

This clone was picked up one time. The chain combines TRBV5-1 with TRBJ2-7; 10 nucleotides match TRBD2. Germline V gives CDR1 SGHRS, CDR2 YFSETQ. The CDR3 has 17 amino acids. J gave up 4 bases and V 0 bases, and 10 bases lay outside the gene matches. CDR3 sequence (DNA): TGCGCCAGCAGCTTGGAAGGCCACTTAGCGGGAGGATACGAGCAGTACTTC. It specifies CASSLEGHLAGGYEQYF.

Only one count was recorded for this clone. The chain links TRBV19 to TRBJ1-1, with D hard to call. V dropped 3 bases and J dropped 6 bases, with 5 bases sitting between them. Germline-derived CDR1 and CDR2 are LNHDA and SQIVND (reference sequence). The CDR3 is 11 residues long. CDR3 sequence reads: CASSIGAEAFF. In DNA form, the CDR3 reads TGTGCCAGTAGTATCGGGGCTGAAGCTTTCTTT.

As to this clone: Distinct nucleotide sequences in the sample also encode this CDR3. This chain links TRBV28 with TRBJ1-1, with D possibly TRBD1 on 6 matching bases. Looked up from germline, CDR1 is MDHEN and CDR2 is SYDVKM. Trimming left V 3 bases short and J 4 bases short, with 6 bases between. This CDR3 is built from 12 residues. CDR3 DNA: TGTGCCAGCAGTTTCAGGGGCACTGAAGCTTTCTTT. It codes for CASSFRGTEAFF.

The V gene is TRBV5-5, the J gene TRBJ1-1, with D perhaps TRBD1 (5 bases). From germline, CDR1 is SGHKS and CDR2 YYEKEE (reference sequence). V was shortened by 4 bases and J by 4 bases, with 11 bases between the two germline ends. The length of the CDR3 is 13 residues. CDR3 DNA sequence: TGTGCCAGCAGCCCTCCAGGGTTCACTGAAGCTTTCTTT. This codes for CASSPPGFTEAFF. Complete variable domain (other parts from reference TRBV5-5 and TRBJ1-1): DAGVTQSPTHLIKTRGQQVTLRCSPISGHKSVSWYQQVLGQGPQFIFQYYEKEERGRGNFPDRFSARQFPNYSSELNVNALLLGDSALYLCASSPPGFTEAFFGQGTRLTVV.

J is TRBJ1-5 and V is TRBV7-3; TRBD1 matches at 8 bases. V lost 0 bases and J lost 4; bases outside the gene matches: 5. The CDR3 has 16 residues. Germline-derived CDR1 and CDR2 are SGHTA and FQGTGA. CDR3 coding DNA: TGTGCCAGCAGCTTAACTGGGACAGGTGGGAATCAGCCCCAGCATTTT. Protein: CASSLTGTGGNQPQHF.

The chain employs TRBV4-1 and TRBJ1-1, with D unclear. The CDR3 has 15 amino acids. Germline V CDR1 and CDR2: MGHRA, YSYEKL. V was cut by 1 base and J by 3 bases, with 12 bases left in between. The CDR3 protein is CASSQGEPADTEAFF. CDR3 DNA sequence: TGCGCCAGCAGCCAAGGGGAGCCAGCGGACACTGAAGCTTTCTTT.

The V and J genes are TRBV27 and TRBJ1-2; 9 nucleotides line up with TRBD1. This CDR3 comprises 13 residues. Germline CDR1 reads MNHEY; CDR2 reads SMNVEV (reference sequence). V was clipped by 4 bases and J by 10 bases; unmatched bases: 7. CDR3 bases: TGTGCCAGCAGTTATGGACAGGGGTCTGCCTACACCTTC. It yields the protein CASSYGQGSAYTF.

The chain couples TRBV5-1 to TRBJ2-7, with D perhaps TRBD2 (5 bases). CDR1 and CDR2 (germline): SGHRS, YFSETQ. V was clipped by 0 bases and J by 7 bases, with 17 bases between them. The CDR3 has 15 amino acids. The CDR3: CASSLAGLARGEQYF. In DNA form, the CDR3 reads TGCGCCAGCAGCTTGGCCGGACTCGCCCGAGGGGAGCAGTACTTC.

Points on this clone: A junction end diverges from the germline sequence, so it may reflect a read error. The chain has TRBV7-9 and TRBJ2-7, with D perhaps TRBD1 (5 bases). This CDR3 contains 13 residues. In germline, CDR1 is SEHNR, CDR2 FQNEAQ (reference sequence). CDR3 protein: CASSLERDSPRTF. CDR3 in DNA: TGTGCCAGCAGCTTAGAAAGAGACAGCCCCCGGACCTTC.